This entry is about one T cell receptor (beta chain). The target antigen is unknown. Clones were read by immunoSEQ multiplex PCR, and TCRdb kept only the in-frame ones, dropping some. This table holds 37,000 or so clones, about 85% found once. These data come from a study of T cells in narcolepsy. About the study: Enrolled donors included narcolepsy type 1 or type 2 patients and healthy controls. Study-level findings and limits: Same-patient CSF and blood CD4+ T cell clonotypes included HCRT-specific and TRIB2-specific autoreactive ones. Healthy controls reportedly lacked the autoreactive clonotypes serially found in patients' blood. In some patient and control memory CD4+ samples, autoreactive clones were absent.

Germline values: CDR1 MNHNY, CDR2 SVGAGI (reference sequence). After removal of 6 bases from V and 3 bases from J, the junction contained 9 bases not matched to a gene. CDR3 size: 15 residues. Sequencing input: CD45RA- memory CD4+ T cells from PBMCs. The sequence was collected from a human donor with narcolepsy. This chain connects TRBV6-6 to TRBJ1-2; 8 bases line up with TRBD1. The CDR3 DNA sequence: TGTGCCAGCAGCAGGGGGCTGGTGGTAGACTATGGCTACACCTTC. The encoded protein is CASSRGLVVDYGYTF.